These 12 T cell receptor beta chains were sequenced from one sample in a study of T cells after yellow fever vaccination (dated by TCRdb to about 2019). What this sample's treatment or condition label stands for: live attenuated yellow fever vaccine strain. The receptor library was made with 5' RACE. These reads were obtained on an Illumina HiSeq 2500. In-frame beta chains were kept once TCRdb had trimmed the public reads at Q25 with fastp and called clones with MiXCR. Each CDR3 protein gets just one entry, which takes the most common genes and DNA from the rows behind it. Here the sample has a few hundred thousand distinct CDR3 sequences; 15% to 20% occur a single time. The ten biggest clones cover 13% to 15% of the sample. The material was PBMCs, obtained 15 days after the yellow fever booster vaccination. The source of these receptors is a young man who received the YFV17D yellow fever vaccine.

This clonotype was counted only a few times. The chain recombines TRBV28 with TRBJ2-2, with 8 positions matching TRBD2. The CDR3 runs to 17 residues. CDR1 is MDHEN, CDR2 SYDVKM, per germline. Trimming at V came to 4 bases and at J to 3 bases, leaving 10 bases not matched to a gene. The chain's CDR3 is CASSSIPGGEDTGELFF. In DNA, the CDR3 is TGTGCCAGCAGTTCCATCCCCGGGGGGGAGGACACCGGGGAGCTGTTTTTT.

The chain recombines TRBV28 with TRBJ2-7; TRBD1 agrees at 7 bases. CDR3 size: 13 residues. Germline V CDR1 and CDR2: MDHEN, SYDVKM. The J segment lost 1 base and the V segment lost 7 bases, leaving 4 bases of the junction unmatched. The CDR3 is CASTGQLSYEQYF. The CDR3 region has the DNA TGTGCCAGCACGGGACAGCTGTCCTACGAGCAGTACTTC.

This clonotype showed up just a few times. DNA of the CDR3: TGTGCCAGCAGCCAGGGTTGGACAGCCGAGCAGTACTTC. Translation gives CASSQGWTAEQYF. The V gene is TRBV3-1, the J gene TRBJ2-7; D may be TRBD1 (6 bases). Trimming shortened V by 3 bases and J by 6 bases, and 12 bases separated the two germline ends. Germline CDR1 LGHDT, CDR2 YNNKEL (reference sequence). CDR3 length: 13 amino acids.

This rearrangement joins TRBV9 to TRBJ1-5; the D gene is possibly TRBD1 (5 bases). Trimming removed 3 bases from V and 5 bases from J, with 15 bases in between. CDR1 and CDR2 (germline): SGDLS, YYNGEE. The CDR3 loop spans 15 amino acids. The CDR3 region is CASSGSGRADQPQHF. As DNA, the CDR3 is TGTGCCAGCAGCGGGTCAGGGAGGGCAGATCAGCCCCAGCATTTT. Full variable domain (missing parts from reference TRBV9 and TRBJ1-5): DSGVTQTPKHLITATGQRVTLRCSPRSGDLSVYWYQQSLDQGLQFLIQYYNGEERAKGNILERFSAQQFPDLHSELNLSSLELGDSALYFCASSGSGRADQPQHFGDGTRLSIL.

This clonotype was detected only a few times. The gene calls are TRBV15 and TRBJ1-1, with 8 bases matching TRBD1. The germline V gene encodes CDR1 LNHNV and CDR2 YYDKDF (reference sequence). Trimming cost V 5 bases and J 6 bases; bases outside gene matches: 5. This CDR3 contains 13 residues. CDR3 residues: CATSGQGISEAFF. In DNA, the CDR3 is TGTGCCACCAGCGGACAGGGAATTTCTGAAGCTTTCTTT.

This clonotype came up a few times. The chain carries TRBV6-5 and TRBJ1-2; D perhaps matches TRBD1 (5 bases). Per the germline V gene, CDR1 is MNHEY and CDR2 is SVGAGI. This CDR3 is 15 amino acids long. V was clipped by 2 bases and J by 4 bases, with 14 bases between them. CDR3: CASSYTAGVGYGYTF. CDR3 sequence (DNA): TGTGCCAGCAGTTACACCGCGGGGGTGGGCTATGGCTACACCTTC.

The chain is built from TRBV12-3 or TRBV12-4 and TRBJ2-5, with no clear D. The CDR3 is 19 residues long. The V gene lost 2 bases and the J gene lost 1 base, with 23 bases spanning the gap. The CDR3 reads CASSLMDEEVSYTQETQYF. The DNA of the CDR3 is TGTGCCAGCAGTTTAATGGACGAAGAGGTTTCTTATACCCAAGAGACCCAGTACTTC.

The chain carries TRBV7-3 and TRBJ2-3; D perhaps matches TRBD2 (6 bases). Germline CDR1 is SGHTA and CDR2 is FQGTGA. The CDR3 sequence is 15 residues long. Trimming took off 1 base at V and 4 bases at J, with 12 bases between the two ends. CDR3 sequence (DNA): TGTGCCAGCAGCTTAAACACCGGGGGAGCAGATACGCAGTATTTT. Amino acid sequence: CASSLNTGGADTQYF.

This clonotype was seen more than once but under ten times. The rearrangement joins TRBV28 to TRBJ2-3; tentative D call: TRBD2 (5 bases). Germline V gene sequence: CDR1 MDHEN, CDR2 SYDVKM. The V end lost 7 bases, the J end lost 4 bases, and 9 bases lay between the germline ends. The CDR3 has 12 amino acids. The CDR3 loop is CASTGGPDTQYF. CDR3 sequence (DNA): TGTGCCAGCACAGGAGGCCCAGATACGCAGTATTTT. Combining the CDR3 with reference TRBV28 and TRBJ2-3 gives the whole variable domain DVKVTQSSRYLVKRTGEKVFLECVQDMDHENMFWYRQDPGLGLRLIYFSYDVKMKEKGDIPEGYSVSREKKERFSLILESASTNQTSMYLCASTGGPDTQYFGPGTRLTVL.

This clonotype came up a few times. The chain carries TRBV5-1 and TRBJ1-1; D ambiguous. V lost 4 bases, J lost 3 bases, and 13 bases lay in between. Per the germline V gene, CDR1 is SGHRS and CDR2 is YFSETQ. CDR3 length equals 14 residues. The CDR3 region has the DNA TGCGCCAGCAGCACCTTAGACACCGACACTGAAGCTTTCTTT. Protein sequence: CASSTLDTDTEAFF.

This clonotype was detected a few times. The V and J genes are TRBV29-1 and TRBJ2-1; D may be TRBD1 (5 bases). CDR3 length equals 14 residues. V was pared by 4 bases and J by 7 bases, with 17 bases between. The germline V gene has CDR1 SQVTM and CDR2 ANQGSEA. The chain's CDR3 is CSVATLGVRNEQFF. Here the CDR3 DNA reads TGCAGCGTTGCTACCTTAGGGGTTCGGAATGAGCAGTTCTTC.

This clonotype was observed once. V is TRBV5-4 and J is TRBJ2-1, with a possible D match to TRBD2 (6 bases). Germline V CDR1 and CDR2: SGHNT, YYREEE (reference sequence). This CDR3 is built from 16 residues. V lost 2 bases to trimming and J lost 0 bases, with 12 bases between them. The CDR3 DNA is TGTGCCAGCAGCTTAAGTAGCGGTGGCTCCTACAATGAGCAGTTCTTC. Its translation is CASSLSSGGSYNEQFF. The full variable domain, its missing parts supplied by reference TRBV5-4 and TRBJ2-1, is ETGVTQSPTHLIKTRGQQVTLRCSSQSGHNTVSWYQQALGQGPQFIFQYYREEENGRGNFPPRFSGLQFPNYSSELNVNALELDDSALYLCASSLSSGGSYNEQFFGPGTRLTVL.